The present T cell receptor (beta chain) was sequenced within a study of blood T cells in healthy people across ages. The authors ran a second PCR of 7 to 11 cycles using a sample-barcoded 5' primer and a J-beta primer mix. Template switching added a 12-random-nucleotide identifier to every cDNA molecule. Per sample, CDR3-containing paired-end reads numbered at least 2.5 million. TCRdb independently ran MiXCR on the 5' RACE reads; one entry per CDR3 protein. The data show about 1.1 million distinct CDR3 sequences, with approximately 38% seen just once and approximately 14% held by the top ten. This CDR3 has 13 residues. Trimming stripped 4 bases from V and 2 bases from J, with 7 bases between. CDR1 and CDR2 (germline): SGHAT, FQNNGV. Notes on the study in general: In long-lived donors, naive CD4+ cell counts and diversity exceeded those of aged donors.

With respect to this clonotype: Its antigen is still unknown.

Sequencing was done on a sample of blood. V usage is TRBV11-2 and J usage is TRBJ2-3; tentative D call: TRBD2 (6 bases). The source is a man aged 18 to 30 in good health. In nucleotides, the CDR3 is TGTGCCAGCAGCTGGCGGGACACAGATACGCAGTATTTT. As protein: CASSWRDTDTQYF.